This T cell receptor (beta chain) appears in the sequencing data of a study of shared clonotypes between healthy human individuals (dated by TCRdb to the early 2020s). Broadly, across the study: The cohort comprised a couple of women and three men aged 18 to 49 years. For each donor, three plates each were used for CD4 naive and CD4 memory, two plates were used for CD8 naive, and one plate was used for CD8 memory. Blood TCR repertoires of several healthy adults were deeply sequenced to estimate repertoire size and the extent of clonotype sharing between individuals. Different laboratories and diverse techniques were used to prepare libraries and sequence TCR repertoires, to increase sequencing depth and limit assay-specific biases. Each donor's leukapheresis produced roughly between about 0.8 and 10 billion PBMCs. The investigation overall reported the following: Naive subsets generally had larger estimated clonotype richness than memory subsets did. Even with the large sequencing depth, rarefaction of the sorted-subset datasets indicated that sequencing was incomplete. Only blood was sampled, and tissue TCR repertoires likely differ from those in blood. Sharing across several donors was observed for approximately 5% of naive CD4, about 4% of naive CD8, 2% to 2.5% of memory CD4, and around 0.4% of memory CD8 clonotypes. Compared with non-shared clonotypes, clonotypes shared by all four sorted-subset donors had higher generation probabilities. Based on pairwise subsampling, the degree of clonotype sharing among donors was expected to be affected by sequencing depth. The genetic and exposure-history diversity represented was limited by the small number of donors.

According to the germline V gene, CDR1 reads SGHVS and CDR2 reads FQNEAQ. Trimming takes 1 base from V and 5 bases from J, and the germline ends sit 17 bases apart. The CDR3 goes from the cysteine to the phenylalanine over 16 residues. Kept here is only the CDR3 DNA, which spans 48 bases and is read in frame from base 1. About this clone itself: There is no known antigen for this receptor. Qualities for individual bases were not recorded, and no much larger clone is one base off.

Healthy HIV-negative adults with no recently reported acute infections or vaccinations were included as donors. All donors were Caucasian adults living in Nashville, Tennessee, USA. CD4+ T cells were enriched by magnetic negative selection; naive cells were then positively selected on CD45RA, and the negative fraction formed the memory subset. Blood was obtained by leukapheresis, after which PBMCs were separated by Ficoll-Histopaque density gradient centrifugation and cryopreserved in liquid nitrogen vapor phase. Analytical flow cytometry was used to check the purity and quantity of each magnetically sorted T cell population. Genomic DNA was isolated from every sorted fraction and measured by UV absorbance on a Nanodrop 2000c. Using the deep immunoSEQ assay, multiplex PCR amplified TCR CDR3 regions from genomic DNA. Extracted genomic DNA from each cell subset was distributed evenly across all wells of several immunoSEQ 96-well plates, and each plate was treated as a replicate. Each replicate PCR for sorted subsets received about 180 ng genomic DNA, equal to about 30,000 T cell genomes. Purified libraries were measured with a Qubit 3.0 fluorometer, size-checked on a Bioanalyzer 2100, and measured again with the KAPA Library Quantification kit. A separate single-read 150-cycle Illumina NextSeq 550 flow cell was used to sequence each immunoSEQ 96-well plate. The source study handled its data this way. Because only junctional sequences without quality scores were contained in the immunoSEQ output, filtering matching that applied to full-length reads could not be performed. Sequences were annotated with PyIR, a Python wrapper for IgBLAST v1.9, and V/J genes and CDR3 were assigned using IMGT germline references. Reads with weak V/J assignments (E-value above 1e-6), missing CDR3, stop codons, out-of-frame junctions, or ambiguous translated residues were removed. V3J clonotypes were defined by identical inferred V gene, J gene, and CDR3 amino acid sequence. Percentage overlap between repertoires was computed as shared unique clonotypes divided by the size of the smaller repertoire. RTK rarefaction, the Chao1 estimator, and Recon v2.1 estimates of unobserved clonotypes were used to assess repertoire richness. OLGA was used to compute generation probabilities for all TCRbeta clonotypes that the gDNA method yielded from a few donors. Entries here come from immuneACCESS through TCRdb and include only in-frame sequences with V and J called. Some clones fail to appear in such tables; in the studies checked, an unresolved V gene covers under half of the shortfall, and the cause of the remainder is unknown. For V, J and clone size, that table is used; D and trimming come from the DNA. In this sample the table shows some 2 million clones, roughly 94% of which occur a single time. In total, the top ten clones hold 0.13% of the sample.

The chain employs TRBV7-8 and TRBJ2-5; D gene: possibly TRBD1, on 5 matching bases. The sequenced sample was naive CD4+ T cells sorted from blood. The cell subset or site label for this specimen denotes: CD45RA+ positively selected. This clonotype was sampled from a man between 18 and 29 years old in good health. The CDR3 loop reads CASSLVGPTVWETQYF. The nucleotides read TGTGCCAGCAGCTTAGTAGGGCCGACAGTGTGGGAGACCCAGTACTTC.